The following is a TCR beta chain sequence with its context. The antigen remains undetermined. The ends lost 2 bases at V and 2 bases at J; junction bases unmatched: 4. Looked up from germline, CDR1 is SGHRS and CDR2 is YFSETQ. This CDR3 comprises 16 residues. The record originates from a study of response to subunit inactivated influenza vaccine. MiXCR, applied by TCRdb to the RT-PCR reads, yields one record per CDR3 protein. The sample comprises fewer than 600,000 distinct CDR3 sequences, 7.2% of which are singletons, and around 13% rests with the top ten. Findings of the study overall: Each seasonal influenza vaccination, the authors suggested, recruits few new T cells.

This specimen consisted of PBMCs from blood, obtained about 24 months after vaccination. The sequence came from a man aged 50-75 years who received an inactivated influenza vaccine. The chain combines TRBV5-1 with TRBJ2-5; 12 bases match TRBD2. DNA for the CDR3: TGCGCCAGCAGCTTCAGACTAGCGGGGGAGCAAGAGACCCAGTACTTC. It is translated as CASSFRLAGEQETQYF.